The present T cell receptor beta chain was sequenced within a study of cytomegalovirus exposure and HLA in healthy donors. The CDR3 has 15 residues. V was pared by 6 bases and J by 1 base, with 4 bases of the junction left unmatched. Germline V gene sequence: CDR1 LNHDA, CDR2 SQIVND (reference sequence). Repertoires were generated with immunoSEQ multiplex PCR, while TCRdb's copy carries only in-frame clones and drops some. The sample contains 150,000 to 180,000 clones, roughly 86% of which appear only once. The sequence was collected from a human donor in good health. This sequence joins TRBV19 and TRBJ1-5, with 9 bases lining up with TRBD1. Sequenced input: PBMCs. The CDR3 is CASRDRGVSNQPQHF. The CDR3 DNA sequence: TGTGCCAGTAGGGACAGGGGTGTAAGCAATCAGCCCCAGCATTTT.